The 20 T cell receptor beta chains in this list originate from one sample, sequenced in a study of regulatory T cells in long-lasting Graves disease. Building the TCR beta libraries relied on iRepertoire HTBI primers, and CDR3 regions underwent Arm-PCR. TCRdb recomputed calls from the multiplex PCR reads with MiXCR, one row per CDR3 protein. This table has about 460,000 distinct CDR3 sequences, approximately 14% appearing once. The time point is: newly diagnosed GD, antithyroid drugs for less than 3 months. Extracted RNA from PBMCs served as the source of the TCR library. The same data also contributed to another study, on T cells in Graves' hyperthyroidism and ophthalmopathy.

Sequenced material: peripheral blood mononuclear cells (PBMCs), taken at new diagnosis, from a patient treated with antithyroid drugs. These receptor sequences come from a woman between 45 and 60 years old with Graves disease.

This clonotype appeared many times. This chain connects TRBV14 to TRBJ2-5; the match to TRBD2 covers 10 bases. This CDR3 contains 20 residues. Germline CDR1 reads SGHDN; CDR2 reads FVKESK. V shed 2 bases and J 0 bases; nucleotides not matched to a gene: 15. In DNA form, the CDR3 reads TGTGCCAGCAGCCAACGACTGGGCCGTGGGACTAGCGAAAACCAAGAGACCCAGTACTTC. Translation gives CASSQRLGRGTSENQETQYF.

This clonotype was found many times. As DNA, the CDR3 is TGTGCCAGCAGCCGGACTAGCGGGAGTCGCACAGATACGCAGTATTTT. Translated, it gives CASSRTSGSRTDTQYF. The chain combines TRBV11-1 with TRBJ2-3, with 13 nucleotides matching TRBD2. Germline V gene data show CDR1 as SGHAT and CDR2 as FQDESV (reference sequence). The CDR3 covers 16 residues. V lost 5 bases and J lost 1; bases outside the gene matches: 3. Full variable domain (rest looked up from reference TRBV11-1 and TRBJ2-3): EAEVAQSPRYKITEKSQAVAFWCDPISGHATLYWYRQILGQGPELLVQFQDESVVDDSQLPKDRFSAERLKGVDSTLKIQPAELGDSAMYLCASSRTSGSRTDTQYFGPGTRLTVL.

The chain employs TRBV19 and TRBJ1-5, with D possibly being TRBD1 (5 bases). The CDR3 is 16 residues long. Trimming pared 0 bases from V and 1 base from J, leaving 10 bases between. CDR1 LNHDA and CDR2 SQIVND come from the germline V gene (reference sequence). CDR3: CASSIESGLSNQPQHF. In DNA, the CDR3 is TGTGCCAGTAGTATAGAGTCAGGGCTGAGCAATCAGCCCCAGCATTTT.

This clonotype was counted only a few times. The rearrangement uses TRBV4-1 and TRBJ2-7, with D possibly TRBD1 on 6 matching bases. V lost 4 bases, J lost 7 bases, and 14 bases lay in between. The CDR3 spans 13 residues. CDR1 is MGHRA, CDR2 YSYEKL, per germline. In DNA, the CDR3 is TGCGCCAGCAGCCGGACAGCTAAGTGGGAGCAGTACTTC. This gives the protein CASSRTAKWEQYF.

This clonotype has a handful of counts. The CDR3 nucleotides read TGCAGCGTTCAGGGACACCTCACCTACGAGCAGTACTTC. As protein: CSVQGHLTYEQYF. This chain connects TRBV29-1 to TRBJ2-7; maybe TRBD1 (6 bases). The CDR3 is made up of 13 amino acids. Germline V gives CDR1 SQVTM, CDR2 ANQGSEA. V was pared by 5 bases and J by 2 bases, with 13 bases between.

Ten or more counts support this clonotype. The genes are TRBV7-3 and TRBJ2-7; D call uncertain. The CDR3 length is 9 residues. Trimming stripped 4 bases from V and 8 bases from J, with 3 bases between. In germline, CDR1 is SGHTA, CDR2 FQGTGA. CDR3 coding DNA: TGTGCCAGCAGCTGCAAGCAGTACTTC. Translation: CASSCKQYF.

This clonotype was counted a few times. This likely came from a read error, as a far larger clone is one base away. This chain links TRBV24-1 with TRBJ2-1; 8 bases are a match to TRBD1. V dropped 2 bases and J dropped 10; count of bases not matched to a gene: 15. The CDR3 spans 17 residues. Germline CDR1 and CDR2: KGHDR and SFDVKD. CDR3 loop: CATSDSSRGTGKYEQFF. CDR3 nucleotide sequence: TGTGCCACCAGTGATTCGAGTAGAGGGACAGGAAAATACGAGCAGTTCTTC.

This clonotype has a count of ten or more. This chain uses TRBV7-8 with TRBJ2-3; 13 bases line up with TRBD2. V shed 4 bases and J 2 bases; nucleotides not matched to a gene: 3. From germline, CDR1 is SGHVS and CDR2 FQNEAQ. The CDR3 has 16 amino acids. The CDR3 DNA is TGTGCCAGCAGCTGGGGACTAGCGGGGTTCACAGATACGCAGTATTTT. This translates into CASSWGLAGFTDTQYF.

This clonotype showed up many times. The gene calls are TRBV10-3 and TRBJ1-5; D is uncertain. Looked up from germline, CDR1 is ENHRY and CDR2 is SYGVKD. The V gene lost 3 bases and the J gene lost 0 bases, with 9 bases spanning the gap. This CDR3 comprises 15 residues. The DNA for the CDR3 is TGTGCCATCAGTGAATTCGGCGATAGCAATCAGCCCCAGCATTTT. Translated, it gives CAISEFGDSNQPQHF.

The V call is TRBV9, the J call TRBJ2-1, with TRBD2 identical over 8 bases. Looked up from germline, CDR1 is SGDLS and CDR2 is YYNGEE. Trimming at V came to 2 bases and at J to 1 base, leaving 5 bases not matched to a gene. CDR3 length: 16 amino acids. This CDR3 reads CASSVRAGGSYNEQFF. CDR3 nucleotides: TGTGCCAGCAGCGTCAGGGCGGGAGGATCCTACAATGAGCAGTTCTTC.

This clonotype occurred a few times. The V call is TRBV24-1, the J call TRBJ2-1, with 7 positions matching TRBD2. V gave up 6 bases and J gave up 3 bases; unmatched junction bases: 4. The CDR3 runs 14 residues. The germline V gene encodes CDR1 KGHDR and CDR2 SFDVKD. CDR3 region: CATSLAESYNEQFF. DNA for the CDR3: TGTGCCACCAGTCTAGCGGAGAGCTACAATGAGCAGTTCTTC.

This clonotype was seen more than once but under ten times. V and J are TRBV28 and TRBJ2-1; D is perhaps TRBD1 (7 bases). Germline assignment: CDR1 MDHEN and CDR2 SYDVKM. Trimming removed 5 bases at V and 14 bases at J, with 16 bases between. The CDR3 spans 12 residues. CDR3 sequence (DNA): TGTGCCAGCAGTGACCCGTCAGGGGGGAAGTTCTTC. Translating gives CASSDPSGGKFF.

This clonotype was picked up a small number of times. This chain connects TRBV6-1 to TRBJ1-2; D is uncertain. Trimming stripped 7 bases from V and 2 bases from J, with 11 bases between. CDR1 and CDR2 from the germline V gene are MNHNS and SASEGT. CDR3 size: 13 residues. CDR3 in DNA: TGTGCCAGCATCGACGGACGGAACTATGGCTACACCTTC. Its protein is CASIDGRNYGYTF.

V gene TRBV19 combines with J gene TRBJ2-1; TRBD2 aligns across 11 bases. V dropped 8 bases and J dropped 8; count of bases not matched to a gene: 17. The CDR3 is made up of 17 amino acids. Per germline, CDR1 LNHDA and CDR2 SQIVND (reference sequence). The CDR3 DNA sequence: TGTGCCAGTGGATTAGCGGGAGGGCCGGGGGTCGGCTATGAGCAGTTCTTC. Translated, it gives CASGLAGGPGVGYEQFF.

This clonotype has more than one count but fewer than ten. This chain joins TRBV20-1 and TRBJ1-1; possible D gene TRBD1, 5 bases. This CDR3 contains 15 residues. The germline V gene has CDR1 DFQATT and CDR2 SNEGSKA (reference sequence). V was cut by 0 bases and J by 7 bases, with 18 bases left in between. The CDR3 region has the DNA TGCAGTGCTAGAGATCCACTACTCTCAGGGTTTGAAGCTTTCTTT. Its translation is CSARDPLLSGFEAFF.

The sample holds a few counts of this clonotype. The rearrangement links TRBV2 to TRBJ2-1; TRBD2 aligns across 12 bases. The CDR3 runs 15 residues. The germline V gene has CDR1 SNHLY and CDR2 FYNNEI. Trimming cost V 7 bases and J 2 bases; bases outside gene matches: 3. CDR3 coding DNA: TGTGCCAGCACGTGGACTAGCGGGACCTACAATGAGCAGTTCTTC. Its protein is CASTWTSGTYNEQFF.

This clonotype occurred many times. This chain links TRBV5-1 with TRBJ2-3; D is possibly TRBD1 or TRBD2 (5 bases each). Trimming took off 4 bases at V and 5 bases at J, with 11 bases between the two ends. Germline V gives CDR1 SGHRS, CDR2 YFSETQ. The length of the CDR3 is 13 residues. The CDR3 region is CASSMQGEDTQYF. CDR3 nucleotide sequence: TGCGCCAGCAGCATGCAGGGAGAAGATACGCAGTATTTT.

The DNA for the CDR3 is TGTGCCAGCAGTCCCGGACAGGGTGAGACTAATGAAAAACTGTTTTTT. It translates to CASSPGQGETNEKLFF. The V call is TRBV12-3 or TRBV12-4, the J call TRBJ1-4; the match to TRBD1 covers 8 bases. Trimming took 5 bases from V and 2 from J; bases not matched to a gene: 7. The CDR3 runs to 16 residues.

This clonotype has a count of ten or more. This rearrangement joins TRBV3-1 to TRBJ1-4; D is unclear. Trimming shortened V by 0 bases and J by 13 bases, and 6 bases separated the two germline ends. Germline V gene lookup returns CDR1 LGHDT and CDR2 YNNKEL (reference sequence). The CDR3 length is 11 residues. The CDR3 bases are TGTGCCAGCAGCCAAGATTGGGGACTGTTTTTT. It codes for CASSQDWGLFF.

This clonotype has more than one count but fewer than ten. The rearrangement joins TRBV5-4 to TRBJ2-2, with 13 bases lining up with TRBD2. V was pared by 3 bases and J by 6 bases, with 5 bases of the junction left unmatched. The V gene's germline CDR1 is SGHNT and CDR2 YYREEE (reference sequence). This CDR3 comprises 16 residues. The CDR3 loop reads CASSSLAGGLAGELFF. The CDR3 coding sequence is TGTGCCAGCAGCTCACTAGCGGGAGGGCTGGCCGGGGAGCTGTTTTTT.